Presented here are 5 T cell receptor beta chains from one specimen sequenced in a study of shared clonotypes between healthy human individuals (dated by TCRdb to the early 2020s). To prepare the library, the immunoSEQ multiplex PCR assay was applied. TCRdb retrieved this table from immuneACCESS and kept in-frame rearrangements only. Not all clones are present; in checked studies, unresolved V genes account for under half, and no reason is known for the remainder. In this sample the table shows 2 million to 2.5 million clones, over 85% of which occur a single time. The ten most abundant clones make up approximately 0.37% of the sample. Sequencing was done on a sample of naive CD4+ T cells from PBMCs. This sample's cell subset or site label indicates: CD45RA+ positively selected. These receptors were obtained from a man in his late teens or twenties in good health. Some clones in this sample may be carry-over from other donors' samples.

This clone was observed once. The chain links TRBV2 to TRBJ1-2; 7 bases fit TRBD1. The CDR3 spans 14 residues. Losses at the gene ends were 4 bases for V and 6 bases for J; bases not matched to a gene: 8. From germline, CDR1 is SNHLY and CDR2 FYNNEI. CDR3 residues: CASSVWNRGNGYTF. In DNA, the CDR3 is TGTGCCAGCAGTGTGTGGAACAGGGGCAATGGCTACACCTTC.

The chain uses TRBV10-3 and TRBJ2-2; D is perhaps TRBD1 (5 bases). With 4 bases removed from V and 2 bases from J, the gap between germline ends came to 8 bases. CDR3 length: 14 residues. Germline CDR1 is ENHRY and CDR2 is SYGVKD. This CDR3 reads CAISGQRNTGELFF. The CDR3 region has the DNA TGTGCCATCAGTGGACAGAGAAACACCGGGGAGCTGTTTTTT.

The gene calls are TRBV29-1 and TRBJ1-1; D remains unclear. Between the trimmed V and J ends, which lost 4 bases and 11 bases, there was a span of 17 bases. The CDR3 runs to 12 residues. Germline V gene sequence: CDR1 SQVTM, CDR2 ANQGSEA. CDR3 residues: CSVAIPSGGAFF. DNA for the CDR3: TGCAGCGTTGCCATACCATCCGGTGGGGCTTTCTTT.

The chain uses TRBV29-1 and TRBJ1-1; D may be TRBD1 (5 bases). The length of the CDR3 is 14 residues. The V end lost 6 bases, the J end lost 1 base, and 15 bases lay between the germline ends. Germline lookup yields CDR1 SQVTM and CDR2 ANQGSEA. The chain's CDR3 is CSVQQGASNTEAFF. The CDR3 DNA sequence: TGCAGCGTCCAGCAAGGGGCTTCGAACACTGAAGCTTTCTTT.

This clone was picked up one time. This chain uses TRBV6-5 with TRBJ2-1, with 7 positions matching TRBD1. The V segment lost 2 bases and the J segment 7 bases; nucleotides outside the gene matches: 11. Germline CDR1 is MNHEY and CDR2 is SVGAGI. CDR3 length: 16 amino acids. The CDR3 is CASSYPRPGGGNEQFF. The DNA of the CDR3 is TGTGCCAGCAGTTACCCCCGGCCAGGGGGTGGGAATGAGCAGTTCTTC.